Below, 17 T cell receptor beta chains from the same sample are listed, as sequenced in a study of metastatic and nonmetastatic thyroid tumors. TCRdb ran MiXCR on the PCR reads. The table lists 6,600 or so clones, around 29% of them singletons. Prior to thyroid surgery, none of the patients had received any treatment. Sample: adjacent normal tissue. The source of these receptors is a female donor with papillary thyroid cancer or a benign thyroid nodule (not recorded which). Some clones in this sample may be carry-over from other donors' samples.

Regarding this clone: Since the CDR3 does not end with the conserved phenylalanine or tryptophan, this likely comes from a read error. V usage is TRBV2 and J usage is TRBJ2-5, with 7 positions matching TRBD2. With V trimmed by 6 bases and J by 7 bases, 11 bases remained unmatched. Looked up from germline, CDR1 is SNHLY and CDR2 is FYNNEI. This CDR3 contains 14 residues. CDR3 loop: CASRLVLADPTQYY. The CDR3 DNA follows: TGTGCCAGCAGGTTGGTGCTAGCGGATCCGACCCAGTACTAC.

The DNA of the CDR3 is TGCGCCAGCAGCCTTCGGGAAGGGGGGGTCACCGGGGAGCTGTTTTTT. Translating it yields CASSLREGGVTGELFF. The chain couples TRBV5-1 to TRBJ2-2; TRBD2 is a possible D gene (7 bases). V lost 4 bases, J lost 4 bases, and 17 bases lay in between. The CDR3 sequence is 16 residues long. Germline CDR1 is SGHRS and CDR2 is YFSETQ.

Concerning this clone: Mismatch with germline at one junction end may stem from a read error. The rearrangement joins TRBV6-1 to TRBJ1-2; D perhaps matches TRBD1 (6 bases). This CDR3 is built from 13 residues. Germline V CDR1 and CDR2: MNHNS, SASEGT. Written as DNA, the CDR3 is TGTGCCGCCAGTCGGGACATTAACAATGGCTACACCTTC. Its translation is CAASRDINNGYTF.

This clone is medium-sized by share. In DNA form, the CDR3 reads TGCAGCGTTGACAGGGGTTGGACCGGGGAGCTGTTTTTT. This translates into CSVDRGWTGELFF. This chain links TRBV29-1 with TRBJ2-2; D is possibly TRBD1 (6 bases). Per germline, CDR1 SQVTM and CDR2 ANQGSEA. The CDR3 loop spans 13 amino acids. The germline V and J ends were trimmed by 3 bases and 5 bases, with 10 bases remaining between them.

This clone appeared many times. This chain uses TRBV20-1 with TRBJ1-4; weak D call: TRBD1 (5 bases). The V gene's germline CDR1 is DFQATT and CDR2 SNEGSKA (reference sequence). The V end was cut by 3 bases, the J end by 8 bases, with 13 bases between. The length of the CDR3 is 13 residues. The CDR3 loop reads CSASRGRREKLFF. In DNA form, the CDR3 reads TGCAGTGCTAGCCGGGGCCGTCGGGAAAAACTGTTTTTT.

This clone rates as medium-sized (0.01 to 0.1%). The chain carries TRBV19 and TRBJ2-3; D may be TRBD2 (6 bases). V lost 5 bases to trimming and J lost 0 bases, with 12 bases between them. This CDR3 has 15 amino acids. Germline lookup yields CDR1 LNHDA and CDR2 SQIVND (reference sequence). In DNA form, the CDR3 reads TGTGCCAGTAGTGGAGGGAGACTTAGCACAGATACGCAGTATTTT. Translation gives CASSGGRLSTDTQYF.

V is TRBV20-1 and J is TRBJ1-2, with 9 bases that match TRBD1. J was trimmed by 2 bases and V by 5 bases; bases with no gene match: 6. The germline gives CDR1 DFQATT, CDR2 SNEGSKA (reference sequence). The CDR3 runs to 14 residues. CDR3 in DNA: TGCAGTGCTGACCCTGGGACAGGGAACTATGGCTACACCTTC. It encodes CSADPGTGNYGYTF.

The CDR3, as DNA: TGTGCCAGCAGCTTAGAAGGAGCGGGAGGGACAGATACGCAGTATTTT. Translation: CASSLEGAGGTDTQYF. The chain has TRBV11-2 and TRBJ2-3; 10 bases agree with TRBD2. The ends lost 0 bases at V and 3 bases at J; junction bases unmatched: 3. Germline V lookup: CDR1 SGHAT, CDR2 FQNNGV. The CDR3 has 16 amino acids.

This clone counts as large. The chain has TRBV6-1 and TRBJ2-1; TRBD2 matches 10 bases. The CDR3 spans 14 residues. V shed 6 bases, J shed 6 bases, and the junction held 5 bases outside the gene matches. From germline, CDR1 is MNHNS and CDR2 SASEGT. The CDR3 region is CASSGLAASNEQFF. The CDR3 DNA is TGTGCCAGCAGCGGACTAGCGGCATCCAATGAGCAGTTCTTC.

The V call is TRBV12-3 or TRBV12-4, the J call TRBJ2-1; 12 bases line up with TRBD2. V shed 6 bases and J 10 bases; nucleotides not matched to a gene: 10. The CDR3 contains 15 residues. The CDR3 DNA is TGTGCCAGCAGCCCAATATCTAGCGGGAGGGAAGAGCAGTTCTTC. Its protein is CASSPISSGREEQFF.

This clone occurred a few times. In DNA, the CDR3 is TGTGCCAGCAGTGGATCCGGGACAGGGGGCTCCTACGAGCAGTACGTC. It codes for CASSGSGTGGSYEQYV. The V call is TRBV6-1, the J call TRBJ2-7, with 11 bases that match TRBD1. The CDR3 has 16 residues. Trimming cost V 4 bases and J 0 bases; bases outside gene matches: 5. The V gene's germline CDR1 is MNHNS and CDR2 SASEGT.

This clone is medium-sized by share. The V and J genes are TRBV19 and TRBJ2-1; D remains unclear. Trimming stripped 4 bases from V and 9 bases from J, with 7 bases between. Germline V gives CDR1 LNHDA, CDR2 SQIVND (reference sequence). The CDR3 length is 11 residues. The CDR3 loop reads CASSSWVEQFF. DNA of the CDR3: TGTGCCAGTAGTAGTTGGGTTGAGCAGTTCTTC.

This sequence joins TRBV5-4 and TRBJ1-6; D call uncertain. From germline, CDR1 is SGHNT and CDR2 YYREEE (reference sequence). Deletions cut 0 bases from V and 7 bases from J, with 8 bases between. This CDR3 is built from 14 residues. This CDR3 is CASSLGNRNSPLHF. CDR3 DNA sequence: TGTGCCAGCAGCTTGGGGAACAGAAATTCACCCCTCCACTTT.

This clone was detected only a few times. The sample holds other DNA sequences that translate to the same CDR3. The rearrangement links TRBV12-5 to TRBJ2-7; possibly TRBD1 for D (6 bases). The length of the CDR3 is 15 residues. CDR1 is LGHNT and CDR2 is FRNRAP in the germline V gene. V lost 1 base, J lost 4 bases, and 14 bases lay in between. The CDR3 nucleotides are TGTGCTAGTGGTTTGGGCCCGGGACAAGGTTACGAGCAGTACTTC. This translates into CASGLGPGQGYEQYF.

The V call is TRBV6-1, the J call TRBJ2-2; D is uncertain. Trimming stripped 3 bases from V and 1 base from J, with 6 bases between. Germline loops: CDR1 MNHNS, CDR2 SASEGT. The CDR3 contains 14 residues. CDR3 bases: TGTGCCAGCAGTGATTGGGGGAACACCGGGGAGCTGTTTTTT. Translation: CASSDWGNTGELFF.

This clone has at least ten counts. The V and J genes are TRBV6-1 and TRBJ1-3; D unclear. The germline V and J ends were trimmed by 8 bases and 0 bases, with 2 bases remaining between them. The CDR3 length is 11 residues. Germline V lookup: CDR1 MNHNS, CDR2 SASEGT. Here the CDR3 DNA reads TGTGCCAGCCCCTCTGGAAACACCATATATTTT. Its translation is CASPSGNTIYF.

This clone is labeled as large. This chain connects TRBV7-9 to TRBJ2-1; D is possibly TRBD2 (6 bases). The CDR3 sequence is 14 residues long. Germline CDR1 SEHNR, CDR2 FQNEAQ (reference sequence). With 6 bases removed from V and 9 bases from J, the gap between germline ends came to 18 bases. The CDR3 nucleotides are TGTGCCAGCAGGACTGGGACTTACTTGAGTGAGCAGTTCTTC. Its protein product is CASRTGTYLSEQFF. The complete variable domain, with remaining parts taken from reference TRBV7-9 and TRBJ2-1, reads DTGVSQNPRHKITKRGQNVTFRCDPISEHNRLYWYRQTLGQGPEFLTYFQNEAQLEKSRLLSDRFSAERPKGSFSTLEIQRTEQGDSAMYLCASRTGTYLSEQFFGPGTRLTVL.